This entry lists 27 T cell receptor beta chains sequenced from one sample in a study of cytomegalovirus exposure and HLA in healthy donors. A multiplex PCR was run with 60 Vbeta primers and 13 Jbeta primers. Profiling relied on immunoSEQ multiplex PCR, and the TCRdb table lists in-frame clones only, not all of them. The top ten hold roughly 3.1% of the sample, which has 100,000 to 150,000 clones, around 80% seen once. The specimen sequenced was PBMCs. These receptors all come from a man aged 25-45 years in good health and CMV-seronegative.

This clone has a handful of counts. The genes are TRBV29-1 and TRBJ1-3; D is uncertain. The V end lost 7 bases, the J end lost 1 base, and 11 bases lay between the germline ends. Germline V gene sequence: CDR1 SQVTM, CDR2 ANQGSEA. The CDR3 has 13 amino acids. The CDR3 DNA reads as TGCAGCGGCCTTAGAGGATCTGGAAACACCATATATTTT. This sequence encodes CSGLRGSGNTIYF. Full variable domain (rest looked up from reference TRBV29-1 and TRBJ1-3): SAVISQKPSRDICQRGTSLTIQCQVDSQVTMMFWYRQQPGQSLTLIATANQGSEATYESGFVIDKFPISRPNLTFSTLTVSNMSPEDSSIYLCSGLRGSGNTIYFGEGSWLTVV.

The chain combines TRBV19 with TRBJ1-1; 8 nucleotides line up with TRBD1. The CDR3 contains 15 residues. Germline lookup yields CDR1 LNHDA and CDR2 SQIVND (reference sequence). The J segment lost 6 bases and the V segment lost 4 bases, leaving 10 bases of the junction unmatched. The CDR3 loop reads CASSTLTGAVAEAFF. The CDR3 DNA sequence: TGTGCCAGTAGTACTTTGACAGGGGCAGTCGCTGAAGCTTTCTTT. Full variable domain (remainder filled in from reference TRBV19 and TRBJ1-1): DGGITQSPKYLFRKEGQNVTLSCEQNLNHDAMYWYRQDPGQGLRLIYYSQIVNDFQKGDIAEGYSVSREKKESFPLTVTSAQKNPTAFYLCASSTLTGAVAEAFFGQGTRLTVV.

This chain connects TRBV10-3 to TRBJ1-5; D gene ambiguous. The germline CDR1 and CDR2 sequences are ENHRY and SYGVKD. Trimming removed 0 bases from V and 1 base from J, with 4 bases in between. The CDR3 sequence is 14 residues long. The CDR3 region is CAISESGSNQPQHF. CDR3 DNA: TGTGCCATCAGTGAGTCGGGCAGCAATCAGCCCCAGCATTTT.

The rearrangement uses TRBV7-2 and TRBJ1-2, with 7 positions matching TRBD1. Trimming cost V 4 bases and J 4 bases; bases outside gene matches: 3. The CDR3 sequence is 13 residues long. Germline assignment: CDR1 SGHTA and CDR2 FQGNSA. The CDR3 nucleotides are TGTGCCAGCAGCTCCCGGACAGGCTATGGCTACACCTTC. It encodes CASSSRTGYGYTF.

The DNA of the CDR3 is TGTGCCAGCAGCGTTGGCGGGAGTACGGGTTACGAGCAGTACTTC. It encodes CASSVGGSTGYEQYF. The genes are TRBV9 and TRBJ2-7; TRBD2 matches 7 bases. The V segment lost 2 bases and the J segment 4 bases; nucleotides outside the gene matches: 9. Per germline, CDR1 SGDLS and CDR2 YYNGEE. The CDR3 is made up of 15 amino acids.

The rearrangement uses TRBV6-5 and TRBJ2-3; a weak D match, TRBD2 (5 bases). The CDR3 is 14 residues long. Germline V lookup: CDR1 MNHEY, CDR2 SVGAGI. V lost 9 bases and J lost 4, with 17 bases in between. This CDR3 reads CARRATDKADTQYF. The CDR3 DNA sequence: TGTGCCAGGCGGGCTACCGACAAGGCAGATACGCAGTATTTT.

V is TRBV11-2 and J is TRBJ2-2; TRBD1 agrees at 7 bases. CDR1 SGHAT and CDR2 FQNNGV come from the germline V gene. V was clipped by 2 bases and J by 2 bases; unmatched bases: 5. The CDR3 sequence is 16 residues long. CDR3 amino acids: CASSLKAGGNTGELFF. The CDR3 nucleotides are TGTGCCAGCAGCTTAAAGGCAGGGGGTAACACCGGGGAGCTGTTTTTT.

CDR3 sequence (DNA): TGTGCCAGCAGCTTGACAGGGGGGGTGGGTACTGAAGCTTTCTTT. Translation gives CASSLTGGVGTEAFF. This chain links TRBV5-5 with TRBJ1-1, with TRBD1 identical over 8 bases. CDR1 and CDR2 (germline): SGHKS, YYEKEE (reference sequence). The ends lost 1 base at V and 5 bases at J; junction bases unmatched: 7. The CDR3 loop spans 15 amino acids.

This chain connects TRBV30 to TRBJ2-1; 8 positions agree with TRBD2. This CDR3 has 15 residues. Germline loops: CDR1 GTSNPN, CDR2 SVGIG (reference sequence). V lost 2 bases to trimming and J lost 8 bases; unmatched junction nucleotides: 11. DNA of the CDR3: TGTGCCTGGAGTCACCCCAGCGGGAGTGGCTATGAGCAGTTCTTC. Residues: CAWSHPSGSGYEQFF. The variable domain in full, completed from reference TRBV30 and TRBJ2-1, reads SQTIHQWPATLVQPVGSPLSLECTVEGTSNPNLYWYRQAAGRGLQLLFYSVGIGQISSEVPQNLSASRPQDRQFILSSKKLLLSDSGFYLCAWSHPSGSGYEQFFGPGTRLTVL.

This clone has only a few counts. V gene TRBV7-3 combines with J gene TRBJ1-1, with D perhaps TRBD1 (5 bases). Between the trimmed V and J ends, which lost 4 bases and 2 bases, there was a span of 11 bases. Germline-derived CDR1 and CDR2 are SGHTA and FQGTGA. There are 14 residues in the CDR3. CDR3 sequence reads: CASSSGGGNTEAFF. CDR3 nucleotides: TGTGCCAGCAGCTCCGGGGGGGGTAACACTGAAGCTTTCTTT.

This chain links TRBV2 with TRBJ2-5, with D perhaps matching TRBD2 (6 bases). Germline-derived CDR1 and CDR2 are SNHLY and FYNNEI. The V and J ends lost 7 bases and 3 bases respectively, with 12 bases between them. The CDR3 extends over 13 amino acids. The chain's CDR3 is CASTAGRKETQYF. CDR3 sequence (DNA): TGTGCCAGCACCGCGGGGCGTAAAGAGACCCAGTACTTC.

This clone occurred a few times. The chain uses TRBV10-3 and TRBJ2-1, with D possibly being TRBD2 (9 bases). Germline V gives CDR1 ENHRY, CDR2 SYGVKD. Trimming shortened V by 11 bases and J by 5 bases, and 31 bases separated the two germline ends. The CDR3 sequence is 18 residues long. CDR3 DNA sequence: TGTGCCGTTCAGGACAGGGCGACTAGCGGAGACCCTAACAATGAGCAGTTCTTC. Its protein is CAVQDRATSGDPNNEQFF.

This clone was seen only once. The gene calls are TRBV28 and TRBJ2-7; TRBD2 aligns across 9 bases. This CDR3 spans 14 amino acids. In germline, CDR1 is MDHEN, CDR2 SYDVKM. The V segment lost 2 bases and the J segment 1 base; nucleotides outside the gene matches: 0. The CDR3 reads CASSLLAGSYEQYF. The DNA of the CDR3 is TGTGCCAGCAGTTTACTAGCGGGATCCTACGAGCAGTACTTC.

This chain links TRBV9 with TRBJ2-3, with D possibly TRBD2 on 6 matching bases. This CDR3 contains 16 residues. With 0 bases removed from V and 0 bases from J, the gap between germline ends came to 11 bases. The germline V gene encodes CDR1 SGDLS and CDR2 YYNGEE. CDR3 sequence: CASSVVSSGSTDTQYF. The CDR3, as DNA: TGTGCCAGCAGCGTAGTGAGTAGCGGCAGCACAGATACGCAGTATTTT.

This rearrangement joins TRBV5-1 to TRBJ1-1; a weak D match, TRBD1 (5 bases). The V gene's germline CDR1 is SGHRS and CDR2 YFSETQ. V lost 0 bases, J lost 4 bases, and 13 bases lay in between. This CDR3 has 15 amino acids. The CDR3 coding sequence is TGCGCCAGCAGCTTGGGTCAGGGTCGGGCCACTGAAGCTTTCTTT. Translated, it gives CASSLGQGRATEAFF.

The chain links TRBV6-5 to TRBJ2-3, with TRBD2 matching over 11 bases. V shed 0 bases and J 3 bases; nucleotides not matched to a gene: 2. CDR3 length: 16 residues. Germline V lookup: CDR1 MNHEY, CDR2 SVGAGI. CDR3 DNA sequence: TGTGCCAGCAGTTACTCGACTAGCGGGACAACAGATACGCAGTATTTT. It specifies CASSYSTSGTTDTQYF.

The chain joins TRBV5-6 to TRBJ1-1; D remains ambiguous. The CDR3 has 15 residues. Germline CDR1 SGHDT, CDR2 YYEEEE. V dropped 4 bases and J dropped 0 bases, with 13 bases sitting between them. CDR3: CASSPRSILNTEAFF. Written as DNA, the CDR3 is TGTGCCAGCAGCCCCAGGTCGATCCTGAACACTGAAGCTTTCTTT.

The CDR3, as DNA: TGTGCCAGCAGCCTACTGACAGGGGTAACCGACGAGCAGTACTTC. Translation: CASSLLTGVTDEQYF. The chain recombines TRBV6-5 with TRBJ2-7; 8 bases fit TRBD1. With 6 bases clipped from V and 5 bases from J, the junction kept 12 bases outside the gene matches. The V gene's germline CDR1 is MNHEY and CDR2 SVGAGI. CDR3 length: 15 residues.

This clone was recorded a few times. This chain connects TRBV20-1 to TRBJ2-3; D not resolved. The CDR3 has 11 amino acids. Trimming took off 6 bases at V and 3 bases at J, with 7 bases between the two ends. Germline lookup yields CDR1 DFQATT and CDR2 SNEGSKA (reference sequence). CDR3 in amino acids: CSAENTDTQYF. The CDR3 nucleotides are TGCAGTGCGGAGAATACAGATACGCAGTATTTT.

The V gene is TRBV5-6, the J gene TRBJ1-5; 7 bases fit TRBD1. V lost 0 bases to trimming and J lost 0 bases; unmatched junction nucleotides: 9. The CDR3 extends over 18 amino acids. The germline V gene has CDR1 SGHDT and CDR2 YYEEEE. CDR3 loop: CASSLGSGGQGSNQPQHF. For the CDR3, the DNA is TGTGCCAGCAGCTTGGGGTCAGGGGGGCAGGGTAGCAATCAGCCCCAGCATTTT.

This clone has just a few counts. The chain combines TRBV5-4 with TRBJ2-5; 8 bases are shared with TRBD2. The CDR3 sequence is 15 residues long. From germline, CDR1 is SGHNT and CDR2 YYREEE (reference sequence). J was trimmed by 2 bases and V by 4 bases; bases with no gene match: 7. CDR3: CASSPIAGKQETQYF. The CDR3, as DNA: TGTGCCAGCAGCCCCATAGCGGGGAAGCAAGAGACCCAGTACTTC.

The chain joins TRBV9 to TRBJ1-5, with a tentative D call TRBD1 (6 bases). The CDR3 has 13 residues. Trimming pared 0 bases from V and 5 bases from J, leaving 6 bases between. Germline V gives CDR1 SGDLS, CDR2 YYNGEE. CDR3 nucleotides: TGTGCCAGCAGCGTAGACAGGGATCAGCCCCAGCATTTT. Protein: CASSVDRDQPQHF.

This chain joins TRBV28 and TRBJ2-7; TRBD1 matches at 10 bases. The CDR3 loop spans 16 amino acids. V was clipped by 7 bases and J by 5 bases; unmatched bases: 14. From germline, CDR1 is MDHEN and CDR2 SYDVKM. DNA for the CDR3: TGTGCCAGCATCCCTCTAATCACGGGACAGGGGAACGAGCAGTACTTC. Its translation is CASIPLITGQGNEQYF.

J is TRBJ2-1 and V is TRBV7-6, with TRBD2 as a possible D gene (6 bases). Germline CDR1 SGHVS, CDR2 FNYEAQ. The ends were cut back, 0 bases at V and 7 bases at J, with 13 bases in the middle. This CDR3 has 15 amino acids. The CDR3 coding sequence is TGTGCCAGCAGCTTAGCAGACGGAGGGACGAATGAGCAGTTCTTC. Its protein is CASSLADGGTNEQFF. The entire variable domain, with the rest obtained from reference TRBV7-6 and TRBJ2-1, is as follows: GAGVSQSPRYKVTKRGQDVALRCDPISGHVSLYWYRQALGQGPEFLTYFNYEAQQDKSGLPNDRFSAERPEGSISTLTIQRTEQRDSAMYRCASSLADGGTNEQFFGPGTRLTVL.

The genes are TRBV10-3 and TRBJ2-6; D is possibly TRBD2 (6 bases). Germline values: CDR1 ENHRY, CDR2 SYGVKD. V was shortened by 8 bases and J by 0 bases, with 17 bases between the two germline ends. This CDR3 comprises 17 residues. CDR3 amino acids: CAIGLGGRFSGANVLTF. The CDR3 nucleotides are TGTGCCATCGGGTTGGGAGGACGTTTCTCTGGGGCCAACGTCCTGACTTTC.

The chain employs TRBV11-3 and TRBJ2-1; the match to TRBD2 covers 7 bases. This CDR3 comprises 16 residues. The germline V gene encodes CDR1 SGHNT and CDR2 YENEEA. Germline trimming cut 6 bases from V and 0 bases from J; bases unmatched to any gene: 8. The CDR3 loop is CASSSFGGSSYNEQFF. The CDR3 DNA reads TGTGCCAGCAGTTCTTTCGGGGGGAGCTCCTACAATGAGCAGTTCTTC.

The chain links TRBV28 to TRBJ2-5; 9 bases match TRBD1. Trimming removed 6 bases from V and 3 bases from J; junction bases left unmatched: 8. This CDR3 region has 15 residues. Germline V gene data show CDR1 as MDHEN and CDR2 as SYDVKM. The CDR3 here is CASSHPGQGKETQYF. The CDR3, as DNA: TGTGCCAGCAGCCATCCGGGACAGGGAAAAGAGACCCAGTACTTC. Using reference TRBV28 and TRBJ2-5 for the parts outside the CDR3, the full variable domain is DVKVTQSSRYLVKRTGEKVFLECVQDMDHENMFWYRQDPGLGLRLIYFSYDVKMKEKGDIPEGYSVSREKKERFSLILESASTNQTSMYLCASSHPGQGKETQYFGPGTRLLVL.